What follows are 14 T cell receptor beta chains derived from one specimen sequenced in a study of human T cells and chemical hapten exposure. TCRdb re-called the 5' RACE reads with MiXCR, one entry per CDR3 protein. The sample yields about 140,000 distinct CDR3 sequences, around 4% seen once. The starting material, unfractionated whole blood, was used for total RNA extraction. The receptors here all came from a female donor in good health.

In this sample, this clonotype turned up a few times. This rearrangement joins TRBV4-2 to TRBJ1-3; maybe TRBD1 (5 bases). Deletions cut 4 bases from V and 4 bases from J, with 17 bases between. Germline assignment: CDR1 LGHNA and CDR2 YNFKEQ. CDR3 size: 16 residues. The CDR3 DNA reads as TGTGCCAGCAGCCGCCAACCAGGGATCTCCGGAAACACCATATATTTT. Its translation is CASSRQPGISGNTIYF.

The V gene is TRBV6-6, the J gene TRBJ1-1, with TRBD1 identical over 8 bases. Losses at the gene ends were 4 bases for V and 7 bases for J; bases not matched to a gene: 11. The germline CDR1 and CDR2 sequences are MNHNY and SVGAGI (reference sequence). The CDR3 loop spans 15 amino acids. The CDR3 here is CASSSRGRGKIEAFF. As DNA, the CDR3 is TGTGCCAGCAGTTCCAGGGGGCGGGGGAAGATTGAAGCTTTCTTT.

This clonotype was observed at least ten times. This chain connects TRBV7-2 to TRBJ2-3, with TRBD2 identical over 12 bases. In germline, CDR1 is SGHTA, CDR2 FQGNSA. The CDR3 is 16 amino acids. Losses at the gene ends were 6 bases for V and 1 base for J; bases not matched to a gene: 5. This CDR3 is CASSQLAGGRTDTQYF. CDR3 DNA sequence: TGTGCCAGCAGTCAACTAGCGGGGGGTCGCACAGATACGCAGTATTTT.

This clonotype was seen ten or more times. This chain uses TRBV5-4 with TRBJ1-2; the match to TRBD1 covers 7 bases. The V gene's germline CDR1 is SGHNT and CDR2 YYREEE (reference sequence). The V gene end was trimmed by 2 bases and the J gene end by 0 bases; junction bases not matched to a gene: 4. CDR3 size: 15 residues. CDR3 amino acids: CASSLGGFSNYGYTF. The CDR3 DNA reads TGTGCCAGCAGCTTAGGGGGCTTTTCTAACTATGGCTACACCTTC.

This clonotype was seen repeatedly, ten times or more. This chain joins TRBV7-9 and TRBJ1-6, with D maybe TRBD1 (6 bases). The CDR3 runs 14 residues. V was clipped by 5 bases and J by 9 bases, with 14 bases between them. The V gene's germline CDR1 is SEHNR and CDR2 FQNEAQ (reference sequence). The CDR3 reads CASSTTTGTSPLHF. As DNA, the CDR3 is TGTGCCAGCAGCACCACAACAGGGACTTCACCCCTCCACTTT.

Worth noting for this clonotype: This may be a read error, as it is one base from a much larger clone. This sequence joins TRBV6-2 or TRBV6-3 and TRBJ2-7, with 7 bases identical to TRBD2. The CDR3 runs 14 residues. Germline CDR1 and CDR2: MNHEY and SVGEGT. CDR3 protein: CASSYAGVSDEQYF. In DNA form, the CDR3 reads TGTGCCAGCAGTTACGCGGGGGTCTCCGACGAGCAGTACTTC.

The chain recombines TRBV6-2 or TRBV6-3 with TRBJ1-6; D call uncertain. Germline V gene lookup returns CDR1 MNHEY and CDR2 SVGEGT. The CDR3 contains 13 residues. With 7 bases removed from V and 7 bases from J, the gap between germline ends came to 11 bases. The CDR3: CASTSARNSPLHF. The CDR3 nucleotides read TGTGCCAGCACCTCGGCCAGGAATTCACCCCTCCACTTT.

This clonotype showed up many times. This chain links TRBV11-2 with TRBJ2-3; no definite D call. The CDR3 contains 15 residues. Germline V gene lookup returns CDR1 SGHAT and CDR2 FQNNGV. V was pared by 7 bases and J by 4 bases, with 18 bases between. DNA for the CDR3: TGTGCCAGCAAATGGGGTCTGTATGGGGCAGATACGCAGTATTTT. This encodes CASKWGLYGADTQYF.

As for this clonotype: A clone one base away is much larger, so this may be a read error. The V and J genes are TRBV29-1 and TRBJ2-3, with D possibly TRBD1 on 5 matching bases. The CDR3 spans 14 residues. Germline assignment: CDR1 SQVTM and CDR2 ANQGSEA. V was trimmed by 4 bases and J by 0 bases, leaving 11 bases between them. DNA for the CDR3: TGCAGCGTTGTAGGGGTCAGCAGCACAGATACGCAGTATTTT. This codes for CSVVGVSSTDTQYF.

This clonotype was counted many times. The rearrangement uses TRBV6-5 and TRBJ1-2, with a weak D call TRBD1 (5 bases). The CDR3 sequence is 16 residues long. The ends were cut back, 6 bases at V and 4 bases at J, with 21 bases in the middle. Germline V gene sequence: CDR1 MNHEY, CDR2 SVGAGI. The CDR3 region is CASREEGDGRVYGYTF. The CDR3 DNA follows: TGTGCCAGCAGGGAAGAGGGTGACGGCAGGGTCTATGGCTACACCTTC.

This clonotype was counted many times. The chain joins TRBV20-1 to TRBJ2-1, with 8 bases that match TRBD1. Germline V gene lookup returns CDR1 DFQATT and CDR2 SNEGSKA (reference sequence). Losses at the gene ends were 6 bases for V and 2 bases for J; bases not matched to a gene: 9. The CDR3 contains 15 residues. The CDR3 loop is CSAQSEQGAYNEQFF. The CDR3 nucleotides read TGCAGTGCCCAAAGCGAACAGGGGGCCTACAATGAGCAGTTCTTC.

This clonotype has at least ten counts. DNA of the CDR3: TGTGCCAGCAGTTTTACCTTGACGGCAGGATCGAACACCGGGGAGCTGTTTTTT. Protein product: CASSFTLTAGSNTGELFF. The rearrangement joins TRBV12-3 or TRBV12-4 to TRBJ2-2; no definite D call. The CDR3 totals 18 residues. The V end lost 3 bases, the J end lost 0 bases, and 17 bases lay between the germline ends.

Note on this clonotype: A single base separates this from a much larger clone, so it may be a read error. The chain uses TRBV7-2 and TRBJ1-3, with a possible D match to TRBD1 (6 bases). This CDR3 spans 13 amino acids. CDR1 and CDR2 from the germline V gene are SGHTA and FQGNSA. The CDR3 sequence is CASRLGQRNTIYF. The CDR3 bases are TGTGCCAGCAGATTAGGACAGAGAAACACCATATATTTT.

This clonotype was counted at least ten times. V usage is TRBV12-3 or TRBV12-4 and J usage is TRBJ1-6; D possibly corresponds to TRBD1 (6 bases). V dropped 3 bases and J dropped 7 bases, with 13 bases sitting between them. The CDR3 runs 15 residues. In DNA form, the CDR3 reads TGTGCCAGCAGTTTCAGGGGTCTGGGAAATTCACCCCTCCACTTT. The encoded protein is CASSFRGLGNSPLHF.